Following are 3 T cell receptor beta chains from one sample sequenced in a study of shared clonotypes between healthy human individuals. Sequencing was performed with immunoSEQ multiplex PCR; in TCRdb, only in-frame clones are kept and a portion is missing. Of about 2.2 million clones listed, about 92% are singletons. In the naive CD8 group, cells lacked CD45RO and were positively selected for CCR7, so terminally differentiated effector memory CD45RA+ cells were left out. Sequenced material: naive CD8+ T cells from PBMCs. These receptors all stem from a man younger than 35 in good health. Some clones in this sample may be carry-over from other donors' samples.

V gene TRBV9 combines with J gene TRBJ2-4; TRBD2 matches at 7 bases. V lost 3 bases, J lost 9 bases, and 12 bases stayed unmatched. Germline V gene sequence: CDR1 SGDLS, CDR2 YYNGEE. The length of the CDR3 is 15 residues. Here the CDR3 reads CASSDSGLVGSIQYF. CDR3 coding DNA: TGTGCCAGCAGCGACTCCGGACTAGTCGGAAGCATTCAGTACTTC.

The CDR3 coding sequence is TGTGCCAGCAGCTTTTACGGACTTACGGGAGATACGCAGTATTTT. Its protein product is CASSFYGLTGDTQYF. This chain links TRBV7-8 with TRBJ2-3, with D maybe TRBD2 (5 bases). Germline-derived CDR1 and CDR2 are SGHVS and FQNEAQ. CDR3 size: 15 residues. Trimming took 3 bases from V and 5 from J, leaving 15 bases between them.

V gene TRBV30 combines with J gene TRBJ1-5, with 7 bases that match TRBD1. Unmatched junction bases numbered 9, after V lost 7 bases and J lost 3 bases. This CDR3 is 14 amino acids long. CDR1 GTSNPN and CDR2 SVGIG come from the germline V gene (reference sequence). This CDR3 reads CAYREQGFNQPQHF. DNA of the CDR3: TGTGCCTACAGGGAACAGGGGTTCAATCAGCCCCAGCATTTT.